These 4 T cell receptor beta chains originate from one sample sequenced in a study of blood T cells in healthy people across ages. A second PCR of roughly 7 to 11 cycles used a sample-barcoded 5' primer and a J-beta primer mix. TCRdb recomputed calls from the 5' RACE reads with MiXCR, one row per CDR3 protein. The sample consists of roughly 2 million distinct CDR3 sequences, about 49% of them appearing once. The sample was blood. These receptors originate from a middle-aged woman in good health.

In this sample, this clonotype turned up a few times. V usage is TRBV4-1 and J usage is TRBJ2-5, with 9 bases aligning to TRBD1. With V trimmed by 1 base and J by 5 bases, 8 bases remained unmatched. Germline-derived CDR1 and CDR2 are MGHRA and YSYEKL. This CDR3 has 16 residues. CDR3 protein: CASSQVTGGQRETQYF. The CDR3 nucleotides are TGCGCCAGCAGCCAAGTTACAGGGGGCCAGAGGGAGACCCAGTACTTC.

The chain carries TRBV2 and TRBJ2-3; perhaps TRBD1 as D (7 bases). The CDR3 is 14 amino acids. The germline V gene encodes CDR1 SNHLY and CDR2 FYNNEI. Trimming shortened V by 11 bases and J by 4 bases, and 19 bases separated the two germline ends. The CDR3, as DNA: TGTGCCGGGCGGGAACAGGGGAACGCAGATACGCAGTATTTT. Translated: CAGREQGNADTQYF.

The rearrangement joins TRBV7-9 to TRBJ2-7; 7 bases align to TRBD2. Germline trimming cut 6 bases from V and 3 bases from J; bases unmatched to any gene: 8. Germline-derived CDR1 and CDR2 are SEHNR and FQNEAQ (reference sequence). The CDR3 totals 14 residues. The CDR3 DNA follows: TGTGCCAGCAGGGGGGGGGACGGCTACTACGAGCAGTACTTC. Translating it yields CASRGGDGYYEQYF.

The chain recombines TRBV7-2 with TRBJ1-5, with D perhaps TRBD1 (5 bases). The germline CDR1 and CDR2 sequences are SGHTA and FQGNSA. This CDR3 contains 14 residues. With 7 bases removed from V and 5 bases from J, the gap between germline ends came to 15 bases. CDR3 amino acids: CASTLSGGDQPQHF. The CDR3 DNA sequence: TGTGCCAGCACCCTTAGTGGGGGTGATCAGCCCCAGCATTTT. Combining the CDR3 with reference TRBV7-2 and TRBJ1-5 gives the whole variable domain GAGVSQSPSNKVTEKGKDVELRCDPISGHTALYWYRQSLGQGLEFLIYFQGNSAPDKSGLPSDRFSAERTGGSVSTLTIQRTQQEDSAVYLCASTLSGGDQPQHFGDGTRLSIL.